These 7 T cell receptor beta chains came from one sample sequenced in a study of T cell responses to AZD1222 COVID-19 vaccine. Assay: immunoSEQ multiplex PCR; the TCRdb copy retains only in-frame clones and omits some. The profile shows roughly 130,000 clones, roughly 93% of them singletons. The sample was peripheral blood, taken on day 0 of AZD1222 vaccination. These receptors were obtained from an adult in good health.

This clone was picked up one time. This chain connects TRBV2 to TRBJ1-4; 8 nucleotides line up with TRBD1. Germline loops: CDR1 SNHLY, CDR2 FYNNEI. The CDR3 runs to 13 residues. The trim removed 10 bases at V and 3 bases at J, leaving 4 bases unmatched. The CDR3 DNA sequence: TGTGCCACCAAGGGACAGGCTAATGAAAAACTGTTTTTT. This gives the protein CATKGQANEKLFF.

V and J are TRBV30 and TRBJ1-4; D is uncertain. The CDR3 runs 13 residues. Germline V gives CDR1 GTSNPN, CDR2 SVGIG (reference sequence). Deletions cut 5 bases from V and 7 bases from J, with 14 bases between. CDR3 in amino acids: CAWGRTEGEKLFF. In nucleotides, the CDR3 is TGTGCCTGGGGAAGGACCGAGGGTGAAAAACTGTTTTTT.

This chain uses TRBV5-4 with TRBJ1-1, with 9 bases identical to TRBD1. The junction had 8 bases not matched to a gene; V was cut back by 1 base and J by 1 base. Looked up from germline, CDR1 is SGHNT and CDR2 is YYREEE (reference sequence). This CDR3 is 17 amino acids long. CDR3 residues: CASSLLGWGQGNTEAFF. CDR3 sequence (DNA): TGTGCCAGCAGCTTGTTAGGGTGGGGACAGGGGAACACTGAAGCTTTCTTT.

CDR3 DNA sequence: TGTGCCAGCAGTAACCCACCCAGGGGCGAGCAGTACTTC. It translates to CASSNPPRGEQYF. The chain recombines TRBV6-2 or TRBV6-3 with TRBJ2-7; D might be TRBD1 (6 bases). Germline assignment: CDR1 MNHEY and CDR2 SVGEGT. The CDR3 is made up of 13 amino acids. The V and J ends lost 5 bases and 6 bases respectively, with 14 bases between them.

This rearrangement joins TRBV11-1 to TRBJ1-1; no definite D call. Trimming removed 1 base from V and 4 bases from J, with 16 bases in between. The CDR3 has 16 amino acids. Germline CDR1 is SGHAT and CDR2 is FQDESV (reference sequence). CDR3 loop: CASSLDPSREGTEAFF. For the CDR3, the DNA is TGTGCCAGCAGCTTAGACCCCAGCCGGGAGGGCACTGAAGCTTTCTTT.

The chain employs TRBV28 and TRBJ1-2, with 11 bases aligning to TRBD1. Germline loops: CDR1 MDHEN, CDR2 SYDVKM. The CDR3 loop spans 14 amino acids. J lost 4 bases, V lost 6 bases, and 4 bases had no gene match. CDR3 sequence (DNA): TGTGCCAGCAGACGGGGACAGGGGGGCTATGGCTACACCTTC. Translation gives CASRRGQGGYGYTF.

This clone was detected once. V and J are TRBV3-1 (or the pseudogene TRBV3-2) and TRBJ1-2; 9 nucleotides match TRBD1. With 4 bases clipped from V and 6 bases from J, the junction kept 6 bases outside the gene matches. CDR1 and CDR2 from the germline V gene are LGHDT and YNNKEL (reference sequence). The CDR3 totals 14 residues. CDR3 sequence (DNA): TGTGCCAGCAGCCCCCCCCGGACAGGGGATGGCTACACCTTC. The encoded protein is CASSPPRTGDGYTF.